Each of the 20 T cell receptor beta chains below was sequenced from the same sample in a study of shared clonotypes between healthy human individuals (dated by TCRdb to the early 2020s). CD8 naive samples were obtained by positive selection for CCR7 among CD45RO-negative cells, yielding a CD45RA+CCR7+ population from which TemRA cells were excluded. Receptors were amplified or captured by the immunoSEQ multiplex PCR assay. In its TCRdb copy, this immuneACCESS table keeps in-frame sequences only and misses some clones. Where compared with another copy, unresolved V genes explain less than half of these, and the others have no known cause. A total of some 2,100,000 clones appear in this sample, approximately 94% of them only once. The ten largest clones add up to about 1.5% of the sample. Material: naive CD8+ T cells from PBMCs. This sample's cell subset or site label indicates: CD45RA+CCR7+. The receptors were gathered from a man between 18 and 35 years old in good health. Some clones in this sample may be carry-over from other donors' samples.

This chain uses TRBV6-5 with TRBJ2-5; D is ambiguous. Germline V CDR1 and CDR2: MNHEY, SVGAGI. V lost 7 bases and J lost 7, with 10 bases in between. The CDR3 runs 11 residues. This chain's CDR3 is CASNYPPTQYF. CDR3 sequence (DNA): TGTGCCAGCAACTACCCTCCGACCCAGTACTTC.

This chain links TRBV11-3 with TRBJ2-3; D may be TRBD1 or TRBD2 (5 bases each). The CDR3 contains 15 residues. V shed 5 bases and J shed 0 bases, with 12 bases lying between them. Germline lookup yields CDR1 SGHNT and CDR2 YENEEA. This chain's CDR3 is CASSPWGGSTDTQYF. CDR3 nucleotide sequence: TGTGCCAGCAGCCCTTGGGGCGGGAGCACAGATACGCAGTATTTT.

The chain uses TRBV6-1 and TRBJ2-1; 7 bases match TRBD2. Germline V gene data show CDR1 as MNHNS and CDR2 as SASEGT. After removal of 2 bases from V and 0 bases from J, the junction contained 7 bases not matched to a gene. The CDR3 contains 17 residues. Here the CDR3 reads CASSEIAGWSSYNEQFF. The CDR3 DNA sequence: TGTGCCAGCAGTGAAATAGCGGGTTGGAGCTCCTACAATGAGCAGTTCTTC.

The chain couples TRBV28 to TRBJ2-7; D is perhaps TRBD1 (5 bases). Per the germline V gene, CDR1 is MDHEN and CDR2 is SYDVKM. V dropped 6 bases and J dropped 1 base, with 19 bases sitting between them. This CDR3 has 16 residues. The CDR3 bases are TGTGCCAGCAGCAAAGCCTCAGGGTATGGATCCTACGAGCAGTACTTC. Translating it yields CASSKASGYGSYEQYF.

V and J are TRBV7-9 and TRBJ2-7; unclear D gene. CDR1 and CDR2 from the germline V gene are SEHNR and FQNEAQ (reference sequence). The CDR3 sequence is 13 residues long. V gave up 11 bases and J gave up 4 bases, with 18 bases separating them. CDR3 DNA sequence: TGTGCCTCGGCCGTTCTGGGCCCATACGAGCAGTACTTC. Its protein is CASAVLGPYEQYF.

The rearrangement joins TRBV21-1 to TRBJ1-4. TRBV21-1 represents a pseudogene. The CDR3 contains 14 residues. CDR3 loop: CASSGPPPEKVLFF. CDR3 DNA: TGTGCCAGCTCGGGGCCTCCTCCTGAAAAAGTCCTGTTTTTT.

The V and J genes are TRBV5-6 and TRBJ2-7, with TRBD2 as a possible D gene (6 bases). The CDR3 covers 15 residues. Germline V CDR1 and CDR2: SGHDT, YYEEEE. The V and J ends lost 4 bases and 0 bases respectively, with 14 bases between them. CDR3 protein: CASSVREHLSYEQYF. As DNA, the CDR3 is TGTGCCAGCAGCGTCCGGGAGCACCTCTCCTACGAGCAGTACTTC.

V usage is TRBV28 and J usage is TRBJ2-7, with 8 positions matching TRBD2. After removal of 5 bases from V and 3 bases from J, the junction contained 9 bases not matched to a gene. The germline CDR1 and CDR2 sequences are MDHEN and SYDVKM. CDR3 length equals 15 residues. This CDR3 is CASSPPGLGGYEQYF. Written as DNA, the CDR3 is TGTGCCAGCAGTCCGCCGGGACTAGGGGGCTACGAGCAGTACTTC.

V is TRBV7-2 and J is TRBJ2-3; D gene unclear. Germline-derived CDR1 and CDR2 are SGHTA and FQGNSA. The CDR3 runs 18 residues. V dropped 5 bases and J dropped 0 bases, with 21 bases sitting between them. CDR3: CASSRPVVASSSTDTQYF. CDR3 coding DNA: TGTGCCAGCAGCCGCCCCGTGGTGGCGAGCAGTAGCACAGATACGCAGTATTTT.

This chain connects TRBV2 to TRBJ1-1, with 12 bases lining up with TRBD1. Germline values: CDR1 SNHLY, CDR2 FYNNEI. V was clipped by 7 bases and J by 8 bases; unmatched bases: 23. This CDR3 is built from 19 residues. The DNA of the CDR3 is TGTGCCAGCACTGGCGGGCTGGGTTATACGGGACAGGGGGCCTCGGAAGCTTTCTTT. Translating gives CASTGGLGYTGQGASEAFF.

This chain joins TRBV27 and TRBJ2-7; D possibly corresponds to TRBD1 (6 bases). Germline assignment: CDR1 MNHEY and CDR2 SMNVEV (reference sequence). Trimming removed 6 bases at V and 0 bases at J, with 18 bases between. This CDR3 is 16 amino acids long. Here the CDR3 DNA reads TGTGCCAGCAGCCCAATACCGAGGACAGCCTCCTACGAGCAGTACTTC. This gives the protein CASSPIPRTASYEQYF.

The V gene is TRBV6-1, the J gene TRBJ1-5, with D unresolved. Looked up from germline, CDR1 is MNHNS and CDR2 is SASEGT. Between the trimmed V and J ends, which lost 7 bases and 3 bases, there was a span of 16 bases. The CDR3 loop spans 15 amino acids. CDR3 coding DNA: TGTGCCAGCACTCCGTTACGAACTCCCAATCAGCCCCAGCATTTT. Its translation is CASTPLRTPNQPQHF.

This sequence joins TRBV6-1 and TRBJ1-2, with D possibly matching TRBD1 (6 bases). Germline V CDR1 and CDR2: MNHNS, SASEGT. The V end was cut by 2 bases, the J end by 0 bases, with 16 bases between. The CDR3 runs to 17 residues. For the CDR3, the DNA is TGTGCCAGCAGTGAAACAACCAGGGGTTTTTCTAACTATGGCTACACCTTC. Amino acid sequence: CASSETTRGFSNYGYTF.

The CDR3 sequence: CASSLYISGPSGNTIYF. CDR3 DNA sequence: TGTGCCAGCAGTTTATATATTTCGGGGCCGTCTGGAAACACCATATATTTT. The genes are TRBV28 and TRBJ1-3; maybe TRBD1 (5 bases). CDR3 length equals 17 residues. Germline lookup yields CDR1 MDHEN and CDR2 SYDVKM. The V gene lost 1 base and the J gene lost 1 base, with 14 bases spanning the gap. Based on the CDR3 plus reference TRBV28 and TRBJ1-3, the full variable domain is DVKVTQSSRYLVKRTGEKVFLECVQDMDHENMFWYRQDPGLGLRLIYFSYDVKMKEKGDIPEGYSVSREKKERFSLILESASTNQTSMYLCASSLYISGPSGNTIYFGEGSWLTVV.

This chain connects TRBV7-3 to TRBJ2-3; 10 bases match TRBD1. From germline, CDR1 is SGHTA and CDR2 FQGTGA. After removal of 4 bases from V and 3 bases from J, the junction contained 7 bases not matched to a gene. The CDR3 consists of 16 residues. CDR3 nucleotide sequence: TGTGCCAGCAGCTCCGAGCCGGGACAGGGGACAGATACGCAGTATTTT. It translates to CASSSEPGQGTDTQYF.

The rearrangement uses TRBV15 and TRBJ2-7; 8 bases line up with TRBD2. The CDR3 extends over 14 amino acids. CDR1 LNHNV and CDR2 YYDKDF come from the germline V gene (reference sequence). Unmatched junction bases numbered 3, after V lost 5 bases and J lost 0 bases. The CDR3 loop is CATSPREDSYEQYF. The DNA of the CDR3 is TGTGCCACCAGCCCGCGGGAGGACTCCTACGAGCAGTACTTC. The whole variable domain, filled in from reference TRBV15 and TRBJ2-7, reads DAMVIQNPRYQVTQFGKPVTLSCSQTLNHNVMYWYQQKSSQAPKLLFHYYDKDFNNEADTPDNFQSRRPNTSFCFLDIRSPGLGDTAMYLCATSPREDSYEQYFGPGTRLTVT.

V gene TRBV27 combines with J gene TRBJ2-1, with 9 bases that match TRBD2. The ends lost 6 bases at V and 0 bases at J; junction bases unmatched: 6. The CDR3 consists of 16 residues. Germline lookup yields CDR1 MNHEY and CDR2 SMNVEV (reference sequence). CDR3 in DNA: TGTGCCAGCAGAGGACTAGCGCCTAGCTCCTACAATGAGCAGTTCTTC. Translated: CASRGLAPSSYNEQFF.

The chain recombines TRBV27 with TRBJ2-2; a weak D match, TRBD2 (5 bases). Trimming shortened V by 4 bases and J by 4 bases, and 19 bases separated the two germline ends. This CDR3 is built from 17 residues. CDR1 MNHEY and CDR2 SMNVEV come from the germline V gene (reference sequence). This CDR3 reads CASSSNLRDFFTGELFF. CDR3 sequence (DNA): TGTGCCAGCAGTTCCAACCTCCGGGATTTTTTCACCGGGGAGCTGTTTTTT.

The V gene is TRBV28, the J gene TRBJ1-1; no definite D call. Germline V CDR1 and CDR2: MDHEN, SYDVKM. The CDR3 covers 17 residues. V lost 7 bases, J lost 3 bases, and 24 bases lay in between. For the CDR3, the DNA is TGTGCCAGCACCCCTTCCCCCCTTAGTTGGGGATACACTGAAGCTTTCTTT. This encodes CASTPSPLSWGYTEAFF.

The V call is TRBV4-1, the J call TRBJ2-5, with 10 positions matching TRBD2. The germline V gene has CDR1 MGHRA and CDR2 YSYEKL. CDR3 length: 16 amino acids. V lost 4 bases and J lost 6; bases outside the gene matches: 11. CDR3 sequence: CASSPTPLAGVQTQYF. The DNA of the CDR3 is TGCGCCAGCAGCCCTACCCCTCTAGCGGGAGTGCAGACCCAGTACTTC.